This TCR beta chain originates from a study of blood T cell repertoires in COVID-19. Study overall: Sites in the United States, Italy and Spain provided acute and convalescent COVID-19 samples. The cDNA or gDNA used as material had been derived from T cells, B-cell-depleted T cells, or PBMCs.

In the source study's methods: Estimation of nucleated cell counts was performed using reference gene primer amplification. The method was immunoSEQ multiplex PCR; TCRdb's version includes in-frame clones alone and lacks a portion of them. D and trimming come from the DNA, and the V and J calls and clone size come from that table. The sample shows 30,000 to 40,000 clones, approximately 80% of them seen only once. The CDR3 covers 15 residues. V dropped 0 bases and J dropped 7 bases, with 13 bases sitting between them. Germline loops: CDR1 LGHNA, CDR2 YNFKEQ. The sequence was collected from an elderly man with acute or convalescent COVID-19. Sequenced input: peripheral blood. The chain carries TRBV4-2 and TRBJ1-5; perhaps TRBD1 as D (6 bases). CDR3 sequence: CASSQDGGEGQPQHF. The CDR3 region has the DNA TGTGCCAGCAGCCAAGATGGGGGCGAGGGCCAGCCCCAGCATTTT.